The TCR beta chain described here comes from a study of shared clonotypes between healthy human individuals. The V gene lost 0 bases and the J gene lost 5 bases, with 12 bases spanning the gap. This CDR3 contains 14 residues. Looked up from germline, CDR1 is SGHDT and CDR2 is YYEEEE. Findings of the study overall: Despite large depth, rarefaction showed incomplete sorted-subset sequencing.

Positively selected for CCR7, the CD45RO-negative cells used as naive CD8 cells excluded terminally differentiated effector memory CD45RA+ cells. Using about 220 ng DNA, 25,000 to 35,000 T cell genomes, the sorted-subset replicate PCRs were run. Here immunoSEQ multiplex PCR was the method, and the copy in TCRdb shows in-frame clones only, minus some. The repertoire has about 2.2 million clones, about 92% of them found once; the top ten carry 1.5% to 2%. About this clone itself: Its specificity is not known.

This sequence originates from a man younger than 35 in good health. Some clones in this sample may be carry-over from other donors' samples. The specimen was naive CD8+ T cells from PBMCs. The chain joins TRBV5-6 to TRBJ2-7; either TRBD1 or TRBD2 may supply D (5 bases each). The DNA of the CDR3 is TGTGCCAGCAGCTTGGTGGGGGACGGCAACGAGCAGTACTTC. Its protein is CASSLVGDGNEQYF.